This T cell receptor (beta chain) is from a study of spatial heterogeneity in lung cancer. TCRdb independently ran MiXCR on the 5' RACE reads; one entry per CDR3 protein. The sample has 20,000 to 30,000 distinct CDR3 sequences; around 10% are singletons. Sample time point: blood at routine non-recurrence follow-up after resection. This clonotype occurred many times. The sample here was PBMCs, taken at follow-up. This clonotype was obtained from a male donor with early-stage non-small cell lung cancer.

This CDR3 is CSARPRDRDYGYTF. CDR3 nucleotide sequence: TGCAGTGCTAGACCCCGGGACAGAGACTATGGCTACACCTTC. V is TRBV20-1 and J is TRBJ1-2; TRBD1 matches at 7 bases. V lost 2 bases and J lost 3; bases outside the gene matches: 6. The CDR3 totals 14 residues. The germline CDR1 and CDR2 sequences are DFQATT and SNEGSKA (reference sequence).